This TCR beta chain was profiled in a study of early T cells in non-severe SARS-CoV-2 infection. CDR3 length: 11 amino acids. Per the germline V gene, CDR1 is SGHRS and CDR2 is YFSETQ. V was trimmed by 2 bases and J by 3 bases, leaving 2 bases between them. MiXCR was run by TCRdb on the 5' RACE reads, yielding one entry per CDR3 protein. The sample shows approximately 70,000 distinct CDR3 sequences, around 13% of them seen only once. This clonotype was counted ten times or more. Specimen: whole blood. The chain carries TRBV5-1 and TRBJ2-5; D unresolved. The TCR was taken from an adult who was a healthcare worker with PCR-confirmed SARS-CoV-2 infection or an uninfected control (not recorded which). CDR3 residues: CASSFEETQYF. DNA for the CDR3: TGCGCCAGCAGCTTCGAAGAGACCCAGTACTTC.